These 8 T cell receptor beta chains were all obtained from the same sample, sequenced in a study of beta chain features in type 1 diabetes. Broader study findings: TCRB CDR3 length was moderately but significantly reduced in all four CD4+ subsets of Type 1 diabetes patients.

The authors reverse transcribed all of the isolated RNA, so sequencing captured expressed TCRB transcripts. Measured with immunoSEQ multiplex PCR; TCRdb has only the in-frame clones, and not every one. The table has about 710,000 clones, over 12% seen once; the top ten hold just under 0.04%. These receptors' antigens are unknown. The sample comprised naive CD4+ T cells from blood. These receptors were collected from a man between 18 and 29 years old with type 1 diabetes.

This clone was counted only a few times. The chain couples TRBV19 to TRBJ2-2; D is undetermined. CDR1 LNHDA and CDR2 SQIVND come from the germline V gene (reference sequence). This CDR3 has 15 residues. V gave up 5 bases and J gave up 1 base, with 11 bases separating them. The CDR3 DNA reads as TGTGCCAGTAGTCCCGTCCGGTGGAACACCGGGGAGCTGTTTTTT. It encodes CASSPVRWNTGELFF. The full variable domain, with the rest looked up from reference TRBV19 and TRBJ2-2, is DGGITQSPKYLFRKEGQNVTLSCEQNLNHDAMYWYRQDPGQGLRLIYYSQIVNDFQKGDIAEGYSVSREKKESFPLTVTSAQKNPTAFYLCASSPVRWNTGELFFGEGSRLTVL.

The CDR3 DNA sequence: TGTGCCAGCAATCGGAACACTGAAGCTTTCTTT. It translates to CASNRNTEAFF. V and J are TRBV7-9 and TRBJ1-1; D is ambiguous. CDR1 and CDR2 from the germline V gene are SEHNR and FQNEAQ (reference sequence). Trimming left V 7 bases short and J 1 base short, with 4 bases between. This CDR3 contains 11 residues.

This chain uses TRBV7-3 with TRBJ1-3; D is possibly TRBD1 (6 bases). V lost 5 bases and J lost 4, with 15 bases in between. Per germline, CDR1 SGHTA and CDR2 FQGTGA. The CDR3 contains 15 residues. The CDR3 region has the DNA TGTGCCAGCAGCGCCCAGGGGAATCCGGGAAACACCATATATTTT. It encodes CASSAQGNPGNTIYF.

This chain connects TRBV29-1 to TRBJ2-3, with no clear D. Trimming stripped 2 bases from V and 5 bases from J, with 11 bases between. There are 13 residues in the CDR3. CDR1 is SQVTM, CDR2 ANQGSEA, per germline. The CDR3 is CSVEFRWKDTQYF. The CDR3 DNA reads as TGCAGCGTTGAATTTCGGTGGAAAGATACGCAGTATTTT.

The chain recombines TRBV4-1 with TRBJ1-1; maybe TRBD1 (6 bases). Germline CDR1 reads MGHRA; CDR2 reads YSYEKL. This CDR3 has 15 residues. The ends were cut back, 2 bases at V and 1 base at J, with 11 bases in the middle. This CDR3 reads CASSQPGTKNTEAFF. The DNA for the CDR3 is TGCGCCAGCAGCCAACCCGGGACAAAGAACACTGAAGCTTTCTTT.

This clone was seen a handful of times. This chain joins TRBV29-1 and TRBJ1-1; no definite D call. Germline V CDR1 and CDR2: SQVTM, ANQGSEA. The V end lost 6 bases, the J end lost 3 bases, and 11 bases lay between the germline ends. This CDR3 is built from 12 residues. CDR3 residues: CSVQPLDTEAFF. The CDR3 nucleotides are TGCAGCGTGCAACCCCTTGACACTGAAGCTTTCTTT.

This clone has a handful of counts. The chain links TRBV7-9 to TRBJ2-3, with D tentatively TRBD1 (5 bases). V was clipped by 5 bases and J by 4 bases, with 19 bases between them. The CDR3 sequence is 16 residues long. Germline CDR1 is SEHNR and CDR2 is FQNEAQ (reference sequence). CDR3: CASSPIRALTADTQYF. In DNA, the CDR3 is TGTGCCAGCAGCCCGATCAGGGCCTTAACCGCAGATACGCAGTATTTT.

This clone appeared a few times. The chain joins TRBV30 to TRBJ2-7; D ambiguous. The CDR3 contains 14 residues. V shed 1 base and J shed 5 bases, with 15 bases lying between them. Germline lookup yields CDR1 GTSNPN and CDR2 SVGIG (reference sequence). The CDR3: CAWSGAEAPHEQYF. DNA of the CDR3: TGTGCCTGGAGTGGGGCAGAAGCCCCCCACGAGCAGTACTTC.